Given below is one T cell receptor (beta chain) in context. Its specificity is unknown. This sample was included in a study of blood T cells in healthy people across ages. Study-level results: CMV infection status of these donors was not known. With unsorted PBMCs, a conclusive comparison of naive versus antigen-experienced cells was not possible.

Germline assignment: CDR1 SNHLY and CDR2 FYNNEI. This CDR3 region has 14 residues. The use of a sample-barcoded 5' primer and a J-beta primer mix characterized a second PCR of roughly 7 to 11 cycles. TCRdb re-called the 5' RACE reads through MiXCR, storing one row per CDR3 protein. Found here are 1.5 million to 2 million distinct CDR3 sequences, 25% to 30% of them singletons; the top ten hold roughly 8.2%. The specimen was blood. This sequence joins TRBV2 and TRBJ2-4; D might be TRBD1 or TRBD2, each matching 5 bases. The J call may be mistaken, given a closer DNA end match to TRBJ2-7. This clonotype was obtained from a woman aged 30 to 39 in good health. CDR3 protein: CASSEEGDGYEQYF. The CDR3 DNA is TGTGCCAGCAGTGAAGAAGGGGACGGCTACGAGCAGTACTTC.